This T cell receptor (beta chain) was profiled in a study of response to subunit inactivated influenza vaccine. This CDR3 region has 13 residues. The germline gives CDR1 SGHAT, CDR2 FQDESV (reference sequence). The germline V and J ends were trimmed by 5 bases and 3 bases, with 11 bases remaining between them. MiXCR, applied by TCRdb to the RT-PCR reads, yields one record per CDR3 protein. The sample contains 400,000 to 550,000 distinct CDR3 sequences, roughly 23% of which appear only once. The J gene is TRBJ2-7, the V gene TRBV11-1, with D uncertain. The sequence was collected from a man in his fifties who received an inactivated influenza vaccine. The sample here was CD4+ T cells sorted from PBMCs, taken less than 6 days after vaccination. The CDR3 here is CASSPRSGYEQYF. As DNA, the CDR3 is TGTGCCAGCAGCCCAAGGAGTGGCTACGAGCAGTACTTC.